These T cell receptor beta chains were read from a single sample in a study of response to subunit inactivated influenza vaccine. TCRdb reprocessed the RT-PCR reads with MiXCR, giving one entry per CDR3 protein. The sample lists roughly 180,000 distinct CDR3 sequences; around a tenth were seen once. Here the sequenced sample was non-naive T cells sorted from PBMCs, taken on the day of vaccination. The source of these receptors is a man aged 50-59 years who received an inactivated influenza vaccine. Both conserved end residues are part of each CDR3. The D gene is left open where the match is weak. The listing skips clone size in some rows; elsewhere it reads once, few, many or a size class.

V gene	D gene	clone size	J gene	CDR3 DNA	CDR3 protein
TRBV7-6	TRBD2	-	TRBJ2-1	TGTGCCAGCAGCTTAGGGGGTGGTGGACTAGCTGTCAATGAGCAGTTCTTC	CASSLGGGGLAVNEQFF
TRBV7-2	-	many	TRBJ1-3	TGTGCCAGCAGCTCAGGACAGTCGTCTGGAAACACCATATATTTT	CASSSGQSSGNTIYF
TRBV9	-	many	TRBJ2-5	TGTGCCAGCAGCGTAGCTACCGGGGGCCAAGAGACCCAGTACTTC	CASSVATGGQETQYF
TRBV20-1	TRBD1	few	TRBJ2-3	TGCAGTGCTAGACCTCAGACAGGGTATGGCACAGATACGCAGTATTTT	CSARPQTGYGTDTQYF
TRBV3-1	-	many	TRBJ2-7	TGTGCCAGCAGCCAAGAAAAGTCGACACCGGGGTTCTACGAGCAGTACTTC	CASSQEKSTPGFYEQYF
TRBV7-2	-	-	TRBJ2-7	TGTGCCAGCAGCCCCGGACGGTATTCCTACGAGCAGTACTTC	CASSPGRYSYEQYF
TRBV7-2	-	few	TRBJ1-1	TGTGCCAGCAGCCCGAACAGGAGCCGTGCTTTCTTT	CASSPNRSRAFF
TRBV7-9	TRBD2	many	TRBJ2-1	TGTGCCAGCAGCCTCGACCGGACTAGCGGGAGTTCTCGGCAGTTCTTC	CASSLDRTSGSSRQFF
TRBV2	-	few	TRBJ1-2	TGTGCCAGCAGTGAAGGCGTAGGCGCGGGCTATGGCTACACCTTC	CASSEGVGAGYGYTF
TRBV7-2	TRBD2	few	TRBJ2-2	TGTGCCAGCGGATCGAGCGGGGCCACCGGGGAGCTGTTTTTT	CASGSSGATGELFF
TRBV11-2	TRBD2	few	TRBJ2-5	TGTGCCAGCAGCTCAACTCCTAGCGGGAGAGTCCAAGAGACCCAGTACTTC	CASSSTPSGRVQETQYF
TRBV27	TRBD2	-	TRBJ2-1	TGTGCCAGCAGTTTGGTCCTAGCGGTGTACAATGAGCAGTTCTTC	CASSLVLAVYNEQFF
TRBV11-2	TRBD1	-	TRBJ1-2	TGTGCCAGCAGCTCTATACAGGGGGCCTCGGGAGGCTACACCTTC	CASSSIQGASGGYTF
TRBV5-1	-	few	TRBJ2-7	TGCGCCAGCAGCTTGCGTGGGGCGTTCGACGAGCAGTACTTC	CASSLRGAFDEQYF
TRBV7-8	-	many	TRBJ1-5	TGTGCCAGCCGTCCGGATGGGGGCCTTTATCAGCCCCAGCATTTT	CASRPDGGLYQPQHF
TRBV5-1	-	few	TRBJ1-3	TGCGCCAGCAGCCCTGGATCCGGAAACACCATATATTTT	CASSPGSGNTIYF
TRBV24-1	-	few	TRBJ2-3	TGTGCCACCAGTGATCCCCCTGGGCAGGACACTAGCACAGATACGCAGTATTTT	CATSDPPGQDTSTDTQYF
TRBV5-1	-	many	TRBJ1-6	TGCGCCAGCAGCTTGAGGACGAGGAATTCACCCCTCCACTTT	CASSLRTRNSPLHF
TRBV2	TRBD1	few	TRBJ2-5	TGTGCCAGCAGCGAGGTTGGACAGGCTGGAACCCAGTACTTC	CASSEVGQAGTQYF
TRBV5-5	-	many	TRBJ2-2	TGTGCCAGCAGCTTGGGGTATAGGGCCGGGGAGCTGTTTTTT	CASSLGYRAGELFF
TRBV6-2/TRBV6-3	TRBD2	many	TRBJ2-2	TGTGCCAGCAGTTCATCAGCGGGAGCCCTAACCGGGGAGCTGTTTTTT	CASSSSAGALTGELFF
TRBV5-1	-	-	TRBJ2-5	TGCGCCAGCAGCTTGGCGGAGGGGCGCGGGACCCAGTACTTC	CASSLAEGRGTQYF
TRBV30	-	many	TRBJ1-1	TGTGCCTGGAGCAAGGTGAGCCCGAACACTGAAGCTTTCTTT	CAWSKVSPNTEAFF
TRBV6-2/TRBV6-3	-	-	TRBJ2-5	TGTGCCAGCTCCGGGACGGAGCAAGAGACCCAGTACTTC	CASSGTEQETQYF